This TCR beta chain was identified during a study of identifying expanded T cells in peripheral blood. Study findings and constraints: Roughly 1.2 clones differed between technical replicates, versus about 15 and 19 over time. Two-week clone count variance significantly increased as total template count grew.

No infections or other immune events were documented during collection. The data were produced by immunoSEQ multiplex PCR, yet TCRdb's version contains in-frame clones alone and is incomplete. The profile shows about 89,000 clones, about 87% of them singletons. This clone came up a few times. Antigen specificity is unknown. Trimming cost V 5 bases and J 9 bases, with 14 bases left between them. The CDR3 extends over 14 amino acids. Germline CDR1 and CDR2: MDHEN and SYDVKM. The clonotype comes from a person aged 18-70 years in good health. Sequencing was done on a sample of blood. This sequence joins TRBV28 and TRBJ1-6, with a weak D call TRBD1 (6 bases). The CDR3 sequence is CASSTNRVGSPLHF. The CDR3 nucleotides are TGTGCCAGCAGTACAAACAGGGTGGGTTCACCCCTCCACTTT.